This paragraph covers one T cell receptor beta chain sequence. The data are from a study of T cells after yellow fever vaccination. Germline V gene sequence: CDR1 MDHEN, CDR2 SYDVKM. The CDR3 contains 13 residues. The V and J ends lost 7 bases and 6 bases, in that order; junction bases with no gene match: 8. TCRdb called the 5' RACE reads again in MiXCR, with one record for every CDR3 protein. Among around 120,000 distinct CDR3 sequences listed, 7.2% were seen once. The origin of this receptor is a man between 18 and 35 years old who received the YFV17D yellow fever vaccine. This chain connects TRBV28 to TRBJ2-7, with 8 bases matching TRBD1. Sample: CD4+ T cells sorted from PBMCs, taken more than 35 days after the first yellow fever vaccination. The CDR3 loop reads CASTRSGTGEQYV. As DNA, the CDR3 is TGTGCCAGCACCCGATCCGGGACAGGCGAGCAGTACGTC.